This T cell receptor beta chain is drawn from a study of T cell changes during pregnancy in multiple sclerosis. Germline CDR1 SGHVS, CDR2 FNYEAQ. The V gene end was trimmed by 0 bases and the J gene end by 7 bases; junction bases not matched to a gene: 9. The CDR3 loop spans 18 amino acids. Profiling relied on immunoSEQ multiplex PCR, and the TCRdb table lists in-frame clones only, not all of them. In the table there are around 100,000 clones, roughly 90% of which are singletons. Sequenced material: peripheral blood, taken after pregnancy. The sequence was obtained from a female donor with multiple sclerosis, enrolled in a pregnancy study. The chain carries TRBV7-6 and TRBJ2-1; TRBD2 matches 13 bases. The CDR3 loop is CASSLALRTSGRGNEQFF. CDR3 in DNA: TGTGCCAGCAGCTTAGCGCTTAGAACTAGCGGGAGGGGTAATGAGCAGTTCTTC.